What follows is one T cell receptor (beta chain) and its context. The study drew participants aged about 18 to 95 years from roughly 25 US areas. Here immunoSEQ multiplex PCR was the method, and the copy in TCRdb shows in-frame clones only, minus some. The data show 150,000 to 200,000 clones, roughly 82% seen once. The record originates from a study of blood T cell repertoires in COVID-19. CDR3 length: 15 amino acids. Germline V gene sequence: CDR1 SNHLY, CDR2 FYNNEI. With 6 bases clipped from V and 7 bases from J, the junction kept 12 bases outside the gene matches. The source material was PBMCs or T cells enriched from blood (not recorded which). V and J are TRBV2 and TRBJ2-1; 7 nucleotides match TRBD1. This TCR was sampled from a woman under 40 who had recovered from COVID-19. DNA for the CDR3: TGTGCCAGCAGCGTCCGACAGGGAATGGGAAATGAGCAGTTCTTC. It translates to CASSVRQGMGNEQFF.